There are a few counts of the clone carrying this T cell receptor beta chain. Its antigen is undetermined. 5'RACE template switching generated TCR cDNA, adding a universal primer site and UMIs. A single record per CDR3 protein comes from TCRdb applying MiXCR to the 5' RACE reads. The sample holds just under 600,000 distinct CDR3 sequences, roughly 14% seen once. The sample comes from a study of T cells after yellow fever vaccination. Study-wide points: Clonotypes found in both CD4 and CD8 compartments made up a small share. Abundant bulk-population clonotypes could contaminate the FACS-sorted repertoires. Boosting was followed by the reappearance of most primary-vaccination clones (less than 98% CD4, 88% CD8).

The length of the CDR3 is 16 residues. Germline V gene sequence: CDR1 LGHNA, CDR2 YNFKEQ. V shed 0 bases and J shed 2 bases, with 13 bases lying between them. Sequenced here: PBMCs, sampled on the day of the yellow fever booster vaccination. V and J are TRBV4-2 and TRBJ2-5; possibly TRBD1 for D (5 bases). The receptor was derived from a young man who received the YFV17D yellow fever vaccine. CDR3 region: CASSQEFTGQQETQYF. The CDR3 DNA sequence: TGTGCCAGCAGCCAAGAATTCACAGGTCAACAAGAGACCCAGTACTTC.